Each of the 4 T cell receptor beta chains below was sequenced from the same sample in a study of shared clonotypes between healthy human individuals. The data were produced by immunoSEQ multiplex PCR, yet TCRdb's version contains in-frame clones alone and is incomplete. The data show some 680,000 clones, 60% to 75% seen once. Material for sequencing was memory CD4+ T cells sorted from blood. Documented subset: CD45RA-negative fraction. The receptors here all came from a woman aged 25 to 39 in good health.

The V and J genes are TRBV27 and TRBJ2-2; D is perhaps TRBD2 (5 bases). Germline CDR1 and CDR2: MNHEY and SMNVEV (reference sequence). V was pared by 0 bases and J by 4 bases, with 18 bases between. This CDR3 is 18 amino acids long. Here the CDR3 DNA reads TGTGCCAGCAGTTTATCGAGCAGAGGGAGTGACCTCACCGGGGAGCTGTTTTTT. Translating gives CASSLSSRGSDLTGELFF.

The chain joins TRBV11-1 to TRBJ1-1; TRBD1 might be the D (5 bases). Germline CDR1 reads SGHAT; CDR2 reads FQDESV (reference sequence). Trimming took 5 bases from V and 4 from J, leaving 17 bases between them. CDR3 size: 15 residues. The CDR3 loop reads CASSTRRGVATEAFF. CDR3 DNA sequence: TGTGCCAGCAGCACTCGACGGGGGGTGGCCACTGAAGCTTTCTTT.

There are many counts of this clone. With a much larger clone just one base away, this may be a read error. The chain joins TRBV25-1 to TRBJ1-5; D possibly corresponds to TRBD1 (5 bases). Germline V lookup: CDR1 MGHDK, CDR2 SYGVNS. This CDR3 has 12 amino acids. Trimming cost V 5 bases and J 4 bases, with 6 bases left between them. The CDR3: CASSWGNQPQHF. CDR3 sequence (DNA): TGTGCCAGCAGTTGGGGGAATCAGCCCCAGCATTTT.

This clone was recorded a few times. This chain connects TRBV19 to TRBJ2-3, with D possibly called TRBD1 or TRBD2 (5 bases each). Trimming took 5 bases from V and 2 from J, leaving 14 bases between them. CDR3 size: 15 residues. From germline, CDR1 is LNHDA and CDR2 SQIVND (reference sequence). The CDR3 loop reads CASSSGTVATDTQYF. The CDR3 nucleotides are TGTGCCAGTAGTTCCGGGACGGTGGCCACAGATACGCAGTATTTT.